A selection of T cell receptor beta chains follows, all from one sample in a study of OX40 agonist ivuxolimab in advanced cancers. TCRdb's table, derived via immunoSEQ multiplex PCR, lists solely in-frame clones and lacks some. The sample contains around 73,000 clones, approximately 90% of which appear only once. The input for sequencing was CD4+ or CD8+ T cells sorted from blood, taken in a trial of the OX40 agonist ivuxolimab. All receptors come from an adult with an advanced solid tumor such as melanoma, head and neck, liver or kidney cancer. Both conserved end residues are part of each CDR3. Fields, in order: CDR3 protein, CDR3 DNA, V gene, clone size, J gene, D gene. The D gene is left open where the match is weak. Size is omitted from some rows. Given values are once, few, many or a class for expanded clones.

CDR3aa: CASSFGTGTYEQYF; CDR3nt: TGCGCCAGCAGCTTTGGGACAGGGACCTACGAGCAGTACTTC; v_gene: TRBV5-1; abundance: .; j_gene: TRBJ2-7; d_gene: TRBD1
CDR3aa: CASSLRGIGASFANEQFF; CDR3nt: TGTGCCAGCAGCCTGAGGGGTATCGGCGCGTCGTTCGCCAATGAGCAGTTCTTC; v_gene: TRBV5-4; abundance: .; j_gene: TRBJ2-1; d_gene: .
CDR3aa: CATVQTGDRKKLFF; CDR3nt: TGTGCCACCGTCCAGACAGGCGATCGAAAGAAACTGTTTTTT; v_gene: TRBV19; abundance: .; j_gene: TRBJ1-4; d_gene: .
CDR3aa: CASSERPRTGSEQYF; CDR3nt: TGTGCCAGCAGTGAAAGGCCCCGGACGGGCAGCGAGCAGTACTTC; v_gene: TRBV2; abundance: .; j_gene: TRBJ2-7; d_gene: .
CDR3aa: CAWRGAAELSGYTF; CDR3nt: TGTGCCTGGAGGGGTGCCGCCGAGTTAAGTGGCTACACCTTC; v_gene: TRBV30; abundance: .; j_gene: TRBJ1-2; d_gene: .
CDR3aa: CASSPPAGAHSEQYF; CDR3nt: TGTGCCAGCTCACCTCCCGCCGGTGCCCATTCCGAGCAGTACTTC; v_gene: TRBV18; abundance: .; j_gene: TRBJ2-7; d_gene: .
CDR3aa: CASSVVGGGPEAFF; CDR3nt: TGTGCCAGCAGCGTAGTTGGTGGAGGGCCTGAAGCTTTCTTT; v_gene: TRBV9; abundance: .; j_gene: TRBJ1-1; d_gene: .
CDR3aa: CASSLRAGPQHF; CDR3nt: TGTGCCAGCAGTTTAAGGGCGGGGCCCCAGCATTTT; v_gene: TRBV28; abundance: .; j_gene: TRBJ1-5; d_gene: .
CDR3aa: CALLGKTGGSYEQYF; CDR3nt: TGTGCCCTCCTAGGGAAGACAGGTGGATCCTACGAGCAGTACTTC; v_gene: TRBV21-1; abundance: .; j_gene: TRBJ2-7; d_gene: .
CDR3aa: CASRGTSGSNPHEQYF; CDR3nt: TGTGCCAGCAGGGGGACTAGCGGGAGCAATCCCCACGAGCAGTACTTC; v_gene: TRBV28; abundance: .; j_gene: TRBJ2-7; d_gene: TRBD2
CDR3aa: CASRGLREGLQETQYF; CDR3nt: TGTGCCAGCAGAGGTCTGCGGGAGGGCCTACAAGAGACCCAGTACTTC; v_gene: TRBV7-9; abundance: .; j_gene: TRBJ2-5; d_gene: TRBD2
CDR3aa: CASSLDRWQGAGTDTQYF; CDR3nt: TGTGCCAGCAGCTTGGATCGCTGGCAGGGGGCCGGAACAGATACGCAGTATTTT; v_gene: TRBV5-6; abundance: .; j_gene: TRBJ2-3; d_gene: TRBD1
CDR3aa: CASSYSGISSYNEQFF; CDR3nt: TGTGCCAGCAGTTACTCGGGGATAAGCTCCTACAATGAGCAGTTCTTC; v_gene: TRBV6-5; abundance: .; j_gene: TRBJ2-1; d_gene: .
CDR3aa: CASSLEGLTGELFF; CDR3nt: TGTGCCAGCAGCTTAGAGGGCTTGACCGGGGAGCTGTTTTTT; v_gene: TRBV7-9; abundance: .; j_gene: TRBJ2-2; d_gene: .
CDR3aa: CASSSGLAGRSSYEQYF; CDR3nt: TGTGCCAGCAGCTCGGGACTAGCGGGAAGGAGCTCCTACGAGCAGTACTTC; v_gene: TRBV7-6; abundance: few; j_gene: TRBJ2-7; d_gene: TRBD2
CDR3aa: CATSSGARSTEAFF; CDR3nt: TGCGCCACCTCGTCCGGGGCGAGGAGCACTGAAGCTTTCTTT; v_gene: TRBV5-1; abundance: .; j_gene: TRBJ1-1; d_gene: .
CDR3aa: CASPPGGIGNTIYF; CDR3nt: TGTGCCAGCCCCCCCGGGGGGATTGGAAACACCATATATTTT; v_gene: TRBV5-4; abundance: .; j_gene: TRBJ1-3; d_gene: .
CDR3aa: CASSDAVADEQFF; CDR3nt: TGTGCCAGCAGTGACGCAGTAGCGGATGAGCAGTTCTTC; v_gene: TRBV25-1; abundance: .; j_gene: TRBJ2-1; d_gene: .
CDR3aa: CASSPSPGSGANVLTF; CDR3nt: TGTGCCAGCAGTCCTAGTCCGGGCTCTGGGGCCAACGTCCTGACTTTC; v_gene: TRBV28; abundance: .; j_gene: TRBJ2-6; d_gene: .
CDR3aa: CAIMSTSSGGNTIYF; CDR3nt: TGTGCCATCATGTCCACTAGCTCTGGTGGAAACACCATATATTTT; v_gene: TRBV10-3; abundance: .; j_gene: TRBJ1-3; d_gene: .
CDR3aa: CASSYQENYEQYF; CDR3nt: TGTGCCAGCAGTTACCAGGAGAACTACGAGCAGTACTTC; v_gene: TRBV6-6; abundance: .; j_gene: TRBJ2-7; d_gene: .
CDR3aa: CASSFRTSASTDTQYF; CDR3nt: TGCGCCAGCAGCTTTCGGACTAGCGCTAGCACAGATACGCAGTATTTT; v_gene: TRBV5-1; abundance: .; j_gene: TRBJ2-3; d_gene: TRBD2
CDR3aa: CSASHRTGAFF; CDR3nt: TGCAGTGCTTCCCATCGGACAGGAGCTTTCTTT; v_gene: TRBV20-1; abundance: few; j_gene: TRBJ1-1; d_gene: TRBD1
CDR3aa: CSVVVSTDTQYF; CDR3nt: TGCAGCGTTGTTGTTAGCACAGATACGCAGTATTTT; v_gene: TRBV29-1; abundance: once; j_gene: TRBJ2-3; d_gene: .
CDR3aa: CASSLSLAGAGEQYF; CDR3nt: TGCGCCAGCAGCTTGAGCCTAGCGGGAGCGGGCGAGCAGTACTTC; v_gene: TRBV5-1; abundance: .; j_gene: TRBJ2-7; d_gene: TRBD2
CDR3aa: CAIRDPGLDTDTQYF; CDR3nt: TGTGCCATCAGAGACCCGGGACTGGACACAGATACGCAGTATTTT; v_gene: TRBV10-3; abundance: .; j_gene: TRBJ2-3; d_gene: .
CDR3aa: CASSQDAASLETQYF; CDR3nt: TGTGCCAGCAGCCAAGATGCCGCTAGTTTGGAGACCCAGTACTTC; v_gene: TRBV14; abundance: .; j_gene: TRBJ2-5; d_gene: .
CDR3aa: CASSVPSGTGANVLTF; CDR3nt: TGTGCCAGCAGTGTACCCTCCGGGACTGGGGCCAACGTCCTGACTTTC; v_gene: TRBV28; abundance: .; j_gene: TRBJ2-6; d_gene: .
CDR3aa: CASSLFIRRASGGYEQYF; CDR3nt: TGTGCCAGCAGTTTATTTATTCGGAGGGCTAGCGGAGGCTACGAGCAGTACTTC; v_gene: TRBV28; abundance: .; j_gene: TRBJ2-7; d_gene: TRBD2
CDR3aa: CASSSATTGIYEQYF; CDR3nt: TGTGCCAGCAGCTCCGCTACCACAGGAATCTACGAGCAGTACTTC; v_gene: TRBV5-5; abundance: .; j_gene: TRBJ2-7; d_gene: .
CDR3aa: CSSVLGSGYGYTF; CDR3nt: TGCAGCAGCGTTCTGGGGAGTGGGTATGGCTACACCTTC; v_gene: TRBV29-1; abundance: .; j_gene: TRBJ1-2; d_gene: .
CDR3aa: CASSALSATNEKLFF; CDR3nt: TGCGCCAGCAGCGCTCTCTCTGCGACTAATGAAAAACTGTTTTTT; v_gene: TRBV5-1; abundance: .; j_gene: TRBJ1-4; d_gene: .
CDR3aa: CAWIRYPNLNTEAFF; CDR3nt: TGTGCCTGGATTCGCTATCCAAACTTGAACACTGAAGCTTTCTTT; v_gene: TRBV30; abundance: .; j_gene: TRBJ1-1; d_gene: .
CDR3aa: CASSPNWDTQYF; CDR3nt: TGTGCCAGCAGCCCAAACTGGGATACGCAGTATTTT; v_gene: TRBV6-6; abundance: .; j_gene: TRBJ2-3; d_gene: .
CDR3aa: CASSLASVAQNYEQYF; CDR3nt: TGCGCCAGCAGCTTGGCCTCGGTAGCGCAAAATTACGAGCAGTACTTC; v_gene: TRBV5-1; abundance: .; j_gene: TRBJ2-7; d_gene: .
CDR3aa: CASSLGQGDGYTF; CDR3nt: TGTGCCAGCAGCTTGGGGCAGGGTGATGGCTACACCTTC; v_gene: TRBV5-6; abundance: few; j_gene: TRBJ1-2; d_gene: .
CDR3aa: CATSRDSSLRSGTDTQYF; CDR3nt: TGTGCCACCAGCAGAGATTCGTCCCTTAGGTCTGGCACAGATACGCAGTATTTT; v_gene: TRBV15; abundance: .; j_gene: TRBJ2-3; d_gene: .
CDR3aa: CASAATGTSSETQYF; CDR3nt: TGTGCCAGCGCCGCTACCGGGACTTCCTCGGAGACCCAGTACTTC; v_gene: TRBV9; abundance: .; j_gene: TRBJ2-5; d_gene: .
CDR3aa: CAIKGDSLAKNIQYF; CDR3nt: TGCGCCATCAAGGGGGACAGTCTAGCCAAAAACATTCAGTACTTC; v_gene: TRBV5-1; abundance: .; j_gene: TRBJ2-4; d_gene: TRBD1
CDR3aa: CASSLALPGSGTIYF; CDR3nt: TGTGCCAGCAGCTTAGCACTCCCGGGGTCTGGCACCATATATTTT; v_gene: TRBV13; abundance: .; j_gene: TRBJ1-3; d_gene: .
CDR3aa: CASSSLTSGREEQYF; CDR3nt: TGCGCCAGCAGCTCGCTGACTAGCGGGAGGGAAGAGCAGTACTTC; v_gene: TRBV5-1; abundance: .; j_gene: TRBJ2-7; d_gene: TRBD2
CDR3aa: CASSVIAGETQYF; CDR3nt: TGTGCCAGCAGCGTTATAGCAGGGGAGACCCAGTACTTC; v_gene: TRBV9; abundance: .; j_gene: TRBJ2-5; d_gene: .
CDR3aa: CASSLNYNQPQHF; CDR3nt: TGTGCCAGCAGCTTAAACTACAATCAGCCCCAGCATTTT; v_gene: TRBV7-9; abundance: .; j_gene: TRBJ1-5; d_gene: .
CDR3aa: CASSLDRGAYEQYF; CDR3nt: TGCGCCAGCAGCCTTGACAGGGGAGCCTACGAGCAGTACTTC; v_gene: TRBV5-1; abundance: .; j_gene: TRBJ2-7; d_gene: TRBD1
CDR3aa: CASSEAPSGRVTGELFF; CDR3nt: TGTGCCAGCAGTGAAGCCCCTAGCGGGAGGGTCACCGGGGAGCTGTTTTTT; v_gene: TRBV2; abundance: .; j_gene: TRBJ2-2; d_gene: TRBD2
CDR3aa: CATKGTAGGGETQYF; CDR3nt: TGTGCCACCAAGGGGACAGCTGGAGGGGGAGAGACCCAGTACTTC; v_gene: TRBV10-3; abundance: .; j_gene: TRBJ2-5; d_gene: .
CDR3aa: CATNPPDRENEKLFF; CDR3nt: TGTGCCACCAATCCACCCGACAGGGAAAATGAAAAACTGTTTTTT; v_gene: TRBV28; abundance: .; j_gene: TRBJ1-4; d_gene: TRBD1
CDR3aa: CASRKEGPGLLCGYTF; CDR3nt: TGTGCCAGCAGGAAAGAGGGACCAGGGTTATTGTGTGGCTACACCTTC; v_gene: TRBV6-4; abundance: .; j_gene: TRBJ1-2; d_gene: .
CDR3aa: CASSLEASTGELFF; CDR3nt: TGTGCCAGCAGTCTTGAAGCGAGCACCGGGGAGCTGTTTTTT; v_gene: TRBV7-9; abundance: .; j_gene: TRBJ2-2; d_gene: .
CDR3aa: CASSLSAGRNNEQFF; CDR3nt: TGTGCCAGCAGCTTAAGCGCGGGTAGAAACAATGAGCAGTTCTTC; v_gene: TRBV7-3; abundance: .; j_gene: TRBJ2-1; d_gene: .
CDR3aa: CASSETGALTDTQYF; CDR3nt: TGTGCCAGCTCAGAGACGGGAGCGCTCACAGATACGCAGTATTTT; v_gene: TRBV9; abundance: once; j_gene: TRBJ2-3; d_gene: .
CDR3aa: CASSIFSEAFF; CDR3nt: TGTGCCAGTAGTATTTTCAGTGAAGCTTTCTTT; v_gene: TRBV19; abundance: .; j_gene: TRBJ1-1; d_gene: .
CDR3aa: CASSLPGLTSGRGRPQETQYF; CDR3nt: TGTGCCAGCAGCCTACCCGGTTTGACTAGCGGGAGGGGGAGGCCCCAAGAGACCCAGTACTTC; v_gene: TRBV27; abundance: .; j_gene: TRBJ2-5; d_gene: TRBD2
CDR3aa: CASSEAGRNSPLHF; CDR3nt: TGTGCCAGCAGTGAAGCGGGACGCAATTCACCCCTCCACTTT; v_gene: TRBV2; abundance: .; j_gene: TRBJ1-6; d_gene: .
CDR3aa: CAISESRGANEQYF; CDR3nt: TGTGCCATCAGTGAGTCGAGAGGGGCCAACGAGCAGTACTTC; v_gene: TRBV10-3; abundance: .; j_gene: TRBJ2-7; d_gene: .
CDR3aa: CASSFQGFNEKLFF; CDR3nt: TGCGCCAGCAGCTTCCAGGGGTTCAATGAAAAACTGTTTTTT; v_gene: TRBV5-1; abundance: .; j_gene: TRBJ1-4; d_gene: .